One and the same sample provided the 19 T cell receptor beta chains below, sequenced in a study of T-cell reconstitution after alpha-beta-depleted transplantation in children. Molecular barcoding with unique molecular identifiers was used for the TCRbeta library. Each CDR3 protein gets one entry after TCRdb re-called the PCR reads with MiXCR. The sample lists some 120,000 distinct CDR3 sequences; under 25% were seen once. Source: PBMCs, mostly from graft donor cells, taken 180 days after TCRalphabeta/CD19-depleted stem cell transplant. The receptor source for this set is a male patient between 2 and 10 years old who had a stem cell transplant for chronic granulomatous disease, so the T cells may come from the graft donor.

The table lists this clonotype with a few counts. The rearrangement joins TRBV29-1 to TRBJ2-1, with a tentative D call TRBD1 (6 bases). V lost 5 bases and J 15 bases, leaving 14 bases between the germline ends. Germline V lookup: CDR1 SQVTM, CDR2 ANQGSEA. The CDR3 covers 10 residues. CDR3 residues: CSVSGDSAFF. CDR3 in DNA: TGCAGCGTTTCAGGGGATAGTGCGTTCTTC.

This chain joins TRBV11-1 and TRBJ1-3; TRBD1 is a possible D gene (5 bases). V lost 1 base and J lost 0, with 19 bases in between. The V gene's germline CDR1 is SGHAT and CDR2 FQDESV (reference sequence). The CDR3 extends over 19 amino acids. The CDR3 protein is CASSLELAIGHSSGNTIYF. The CDR3 nucleotides are TGTGCCAGCAGCTTAGAATTGGCTATAGGACATAGCTCTGGAAACACCATATATTTT. The entire variable domain, with the rest obtained from reference TRBV11-1 and TRBJ1-3, is as follows: EAEVAQSPRYKITEKSQAVAFWCDPISGHATLYWYRQILGQGPELLVQFQDESVVDDSQLPKDRFSAERLKGVDSTLKIQPAELGDSAMYLCASSLELAIGHSSGNTIYFGEGSWLTVV.

This clonotype was detected ten times or more. The chain combines TRBV12-3 or TRBV12-4 with TRBJ2-7; D perhaps matches TRBD1 (6 bases). Trimming removed 7 bases at V and 1 base at J, with 20 bases between. The CDR3 totals 16 residues. The CDR3 loop is CASTRGLGALSYEQYF. CDR3 in DNA: TGTGCCAGCACCAGGGGCCTGGGGGCTCTATCCTACGAGCAGTACTTC.

The chain recombines TRBV25-1 with TRBJ2-7; no definite D call. Trimming left V 3 bases short and J 3 bases short, with 15 bases between. This CDR3 is built from 15 residues. From germline, CDR1 is MGHDK and CDR2 SYGVNS. The CDR3 DNA sequence: TGTGCCAGCAGTGATTCTTTAGCTATAAACTACGAGCAGTACTTC. Translating it yields CASSDSLAINYEQYF.

This clonotype was found many times. The J gene is TRBJ1-2, the V gene TRBV12-3 or TRBV12-4; perhaps TRBD1 as D (5 bases). Trimming stripped 6 bases from V and 6 bases from J, with 14 bases between. The CDR3 has 13 residues. The CDR3 sequence is CASSLQGFNGYTF. In nucleotides, the CDR3 is TGTGCCAGCAGCCTCCAGGGATTTAATGGCTACACCTTC.

V is TRBV12-3 or TRBV12-4 and J is TRBJ2-7; D remains unclear. This CDR3 is 16 amino acids long. V was cut by 1 base and J by 0 bases, with 13 bases left in between. The CDR3 sequence is CASSLEVSSTSYEQYF. The CDR3 DNA reads as TGTGCCAGCAGTTTAGAAGTCTCCTCAACCTCCTACGAGCAGTACTTC.

The sample holds a few counts of this clonotype. Sequence at one end of the junction differs from germline and may be a read error. This sequence joins TRBV20-1 and TRBJ2-3; 13 bases are shared with TRBD2. Germline V gene sequence: CDR1 DFQATT, CDR2 SNEGSKA (reference sequence). The CDR3 spans 17 residues. The CDR3 bases are TGCTGTGCTAGAGATCTTAGACTAGCGGGAGGAGCAGATACGCAGTATTTT. Its translation: CCARDLRLAGGADTQYF.

This clonotype was observed many times. The chain uses TRBV12-3 or TRBV12-4 and TRBJ2-6; weak D call: TRBD2 (6 bases). This CDR3 contains 19 residues. V was clipped by 6 bases and J by 0 bases, with 21 bases between them. CDR3: CASRISSRGLSSGANVLTF. CDR3 DNA sequence: TGTGCCAGCAGGATATCCTCCCGGGGACTGAGCTCTGGGGCCAACGTCCTGACTTTC.

Only one count was recorded for this clonotype. The chain links TRBV6-2 or TRBV6-3 to TRBJ1-5, with 7 bases aligning to TRBD1. The CDR3 runs 15 residues. The junction had 6 bases not matched to a gene; V was cut back by 5 bases and J by 2 bases. The V gene's germline CDR1 is MNHEY and CDR2 SVGEGT. CDR3 in DNA: TGTGCCAGCAGTACCCAGGGGGTCGGCAATCAGCCCCAGCATTTT. Its translation is CASSTQGVGNQPQHF.

This clonotype came up many times. The chain carries TRBV20-1 and TRBJ1-1; 8 bases fit TRBD1. The CDR3 consists of 13 residues. The germline CDR1 and CDR2 sequences are DFQATT and SNEGSKA (reference sequence). Germline trimming cut 5 bases from V and 1 base from J; bases unmatched to any gene: 3. The CDR3 protein is CSAEQGENTEAFF. CDR3 nucleotide sequence: TGCAGTGCTGAACAGGGGGAGAACACTGAAGCTTTCTTT.

This clonotype was found many times. The chain joins TRBV9 to TRBJ2-1, with 16 bases lining up with TRBD2. This CDR3 spans 20 amino acids. Germline V CDR1 and CDR2: SGDLS, YYNGEE. The V and J ends lost 2 bases and 1 base, in that order; junction bases with no gene match: 9. The CDR3 nucleotides read TGTGCCAGCAGCGTTTCCCCGGGACTAGCGGGAGGGCCTTCCTACAATGAGCAGTTCTTC. Protein: CASSVSPGLAGGPSYNEQFF.

This clonotype was found many times. The J gene is TRBJ2-2, the V gene TRBV12-3 or TRBV12-4, with 8 bases matching TRBD1. The CDR3 runs 15 residues. V dropped 4 bases and J dropped 5; count of bases not matched to a gene: 6. CDR3 protein: CASSSRTGLTGELFF. The CDR3 DNA sequence: TGTGCCAGCAGTTCCCGGACAGGGCTAACCGGGGAGCTGTTTTTT.

This rearrangement joins TRBV7-2 to TRBJ1-5; D gene unclear. Germline lookup yields CDR1 SGHTA and CDR2 FQGNSA. The length of the CDR3 is 15 residues. The germline V and J ends were trimmed by 2 bases and 1 base, with 9 bases remaining between them. The DNA of the CDR3 is TGTGCCAGCAGCTTAATGGCCTGGAGCAATCAGCCCCAGCATTTT. It yields the protein CASSLMAWSNQPQHF.

This clonotype occurred many times. This chain joins TRBV7-2 and TRBJ2-1, with TRBD1 identical over 7 bases. This CDR3 has 12 amino acids. Germline values: CDR1 SGHTA, CDR2 FQGNSA. J was trimmed by 12 bases and V by 2 bases; bases with no gene match: 4. The CDR3 coding sequence is TGTGCCAGCAGCTTATGGACAGGTGGGCAGTTCTTC. Translation gives CASSLWTGGQFF.

The chain combines TRBV29-1 with TRBJ2-2, with 7 bases that match TRBD1. Losses at the gene ends were 7 bases for V and 0 bases for J; bases not matched to a gene: 2. In germline, CDR1 is SQVTM, CDR2 ANQGSEA. CDR3 length: 13 residues. This chain's CDR3 is CSAGQSNTGELFF. The CDR3 DNA follows: TGCAGCGCGGGACAGTCGAACACCGGGGAGCTGTTTTTT.

The sample holds a few counts of this clonotype. The J gene is TRBJ1-1, the V gene TRBV27; D uncertain. Germline V lookup: CDR1 MNHEY, CDR2 SMNVEV (reference sequence). V was cut by 4 bases and J by 1 base, with 13 bases left in between. This CDR3 spans 15 amino acids. CDR3 sequence (DNA): TGTGCCAGCAGTTCCATCGGAACAGCGAACACTGAAGCTTTCTTT. Translation gives CASSSIGTANTEAFF.

This clonotype turned up a few times. The chain joins TRBV29-1 to TRBJ2-3; D remains ambiguous. V was cut by 4 bases and J by 3 bases, with 2 bases left in between. Germline lookup yields CDR1 SQVTM and CDR2 ANQGSEA. The CDR3 runs to 10 residues. The CDR3 loop reads CSVATDTQYF. CDR3 nucleotides: TGCAGCGTTGCGACAGATACGCAGTATTTT.

This clonotype was recorded once. The chain joins TRBV6-6 to TRBJ2-7; D might be TRBD2 (5 bases). The CDR3 contains 13 residues. Germline CDR1 is MNHNY and CDR2 is SVGAGI (reference sequence). V shed 7 bases and J shed 3 bases, with 13 bases lying between them. CDR3 residues: CASNTGSNYEQYF. Written as DNA, the CDR3 is TGTGCCAGCAACACGGGGAGCAACTACGAGCAGTACTTC.

This chain links TRBV25-1 with TRBJ2-5; TRBD2 is a possible D gene (6 bases). Looked up from germline, CDR1 is MGHDK and CDR2 is SYGVNS. V lost 3 bases, J lost 5 bases, and 10 bases lay in between. CDR3 length: 13 residues. The CDR3, as DNA: TGTGCCAGCAGTGAGGGACTGGGCGAGACCCAGTACTTC. This encodes CASSEGLGETQYF.